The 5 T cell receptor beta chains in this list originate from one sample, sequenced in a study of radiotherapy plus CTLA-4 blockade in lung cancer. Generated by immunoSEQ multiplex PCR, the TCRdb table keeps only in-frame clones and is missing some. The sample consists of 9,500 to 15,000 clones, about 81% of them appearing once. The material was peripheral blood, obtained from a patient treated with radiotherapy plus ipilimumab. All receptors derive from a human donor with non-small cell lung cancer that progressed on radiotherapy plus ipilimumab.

DNA of the CDR3: TGCGCCAGCAGCGCAAGCCGGAACACTGAAGCTTTCTTT. Translating gives CASSASRNTEAFF. This rearrangement joins TRBV5-1 to TRBJ1-1; D gene ambiguous. CDR3 size: 13 residues. Germline values: CDR1 SGHRS, CDR2 YFSETQ. V lost 4 bases, J lost 1 base, and 8 bases lay in between.

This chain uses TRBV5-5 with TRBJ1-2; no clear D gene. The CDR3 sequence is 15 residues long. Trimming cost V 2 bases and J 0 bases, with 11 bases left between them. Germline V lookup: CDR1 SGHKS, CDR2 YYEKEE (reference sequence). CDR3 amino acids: CASSFGHQANYGYTF. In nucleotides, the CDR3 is TGTGCCAGCAGCTTCGGGCATCAGGCTAACTATGGCTACACCTTC.

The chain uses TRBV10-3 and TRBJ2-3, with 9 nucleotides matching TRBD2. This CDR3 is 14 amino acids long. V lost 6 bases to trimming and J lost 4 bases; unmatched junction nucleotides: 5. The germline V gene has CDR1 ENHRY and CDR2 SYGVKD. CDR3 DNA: TGTGCCATCAGGGAGAGCGGGGGGTCAGATACGCAGTATTTT. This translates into CAIRESGGSDTQYF.

The CDR3 loop reads CASRSPRDPWISPLHF. The CDR3 nucleotides are TGTGCCAGCAGAAGCCCCCGGGATCCTTGGATTTCACCCCTCCACTTT. This sequence joins TRBV6-6 and TRBJ1-6; no clear D gene. Germline V gene lookup returns CDR1 MNHNY and CDR2 SVGAGI (reference sequence). V was cut by 6 bases and J by 9 bases, with 21 bases left in between. CDR3 length: 16 amino acids.

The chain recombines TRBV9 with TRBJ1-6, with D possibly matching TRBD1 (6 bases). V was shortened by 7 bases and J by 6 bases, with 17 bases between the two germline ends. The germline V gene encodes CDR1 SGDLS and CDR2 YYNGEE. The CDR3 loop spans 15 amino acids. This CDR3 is CASRQGGQINSPLHF. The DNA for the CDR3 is TGTGCCAGCCGCCAAGGGGGGCAAATTAATTCACCCCTCCACTTT.